Sequencing of this TCR beta chain was carried out in a study of blood T cell repertoires in COVID-19. This clone was seen a handful of times. Profiled with immunoSEQ multiplex PCR; TCRdb holds only in-frame clones, not every one. The table includes more than 60,000 clones, approximately 80% detected once. This CDR3 comprises 11 residues. With 2 bases removed from V and 6 bases from J, the gap between germline ends came to 8 bases. CDR1 and CDR2 from the germline V gene are DFQATT and SNEGSKA (reference sequence). The TCR sequence derives from a man in his sixties with active or convalescent COVID-19. Material: peripheral blood. The chain is built from TRBV20-1 and TRBJ2-7, with D maybe TRBD2 (5 bases). CDR3 sequence reads: CSARSGFEQYF. Written as DNA, the CDR3 is TGCAGTGCTAGATCGGGGTTCGAGCAGTACTTC.